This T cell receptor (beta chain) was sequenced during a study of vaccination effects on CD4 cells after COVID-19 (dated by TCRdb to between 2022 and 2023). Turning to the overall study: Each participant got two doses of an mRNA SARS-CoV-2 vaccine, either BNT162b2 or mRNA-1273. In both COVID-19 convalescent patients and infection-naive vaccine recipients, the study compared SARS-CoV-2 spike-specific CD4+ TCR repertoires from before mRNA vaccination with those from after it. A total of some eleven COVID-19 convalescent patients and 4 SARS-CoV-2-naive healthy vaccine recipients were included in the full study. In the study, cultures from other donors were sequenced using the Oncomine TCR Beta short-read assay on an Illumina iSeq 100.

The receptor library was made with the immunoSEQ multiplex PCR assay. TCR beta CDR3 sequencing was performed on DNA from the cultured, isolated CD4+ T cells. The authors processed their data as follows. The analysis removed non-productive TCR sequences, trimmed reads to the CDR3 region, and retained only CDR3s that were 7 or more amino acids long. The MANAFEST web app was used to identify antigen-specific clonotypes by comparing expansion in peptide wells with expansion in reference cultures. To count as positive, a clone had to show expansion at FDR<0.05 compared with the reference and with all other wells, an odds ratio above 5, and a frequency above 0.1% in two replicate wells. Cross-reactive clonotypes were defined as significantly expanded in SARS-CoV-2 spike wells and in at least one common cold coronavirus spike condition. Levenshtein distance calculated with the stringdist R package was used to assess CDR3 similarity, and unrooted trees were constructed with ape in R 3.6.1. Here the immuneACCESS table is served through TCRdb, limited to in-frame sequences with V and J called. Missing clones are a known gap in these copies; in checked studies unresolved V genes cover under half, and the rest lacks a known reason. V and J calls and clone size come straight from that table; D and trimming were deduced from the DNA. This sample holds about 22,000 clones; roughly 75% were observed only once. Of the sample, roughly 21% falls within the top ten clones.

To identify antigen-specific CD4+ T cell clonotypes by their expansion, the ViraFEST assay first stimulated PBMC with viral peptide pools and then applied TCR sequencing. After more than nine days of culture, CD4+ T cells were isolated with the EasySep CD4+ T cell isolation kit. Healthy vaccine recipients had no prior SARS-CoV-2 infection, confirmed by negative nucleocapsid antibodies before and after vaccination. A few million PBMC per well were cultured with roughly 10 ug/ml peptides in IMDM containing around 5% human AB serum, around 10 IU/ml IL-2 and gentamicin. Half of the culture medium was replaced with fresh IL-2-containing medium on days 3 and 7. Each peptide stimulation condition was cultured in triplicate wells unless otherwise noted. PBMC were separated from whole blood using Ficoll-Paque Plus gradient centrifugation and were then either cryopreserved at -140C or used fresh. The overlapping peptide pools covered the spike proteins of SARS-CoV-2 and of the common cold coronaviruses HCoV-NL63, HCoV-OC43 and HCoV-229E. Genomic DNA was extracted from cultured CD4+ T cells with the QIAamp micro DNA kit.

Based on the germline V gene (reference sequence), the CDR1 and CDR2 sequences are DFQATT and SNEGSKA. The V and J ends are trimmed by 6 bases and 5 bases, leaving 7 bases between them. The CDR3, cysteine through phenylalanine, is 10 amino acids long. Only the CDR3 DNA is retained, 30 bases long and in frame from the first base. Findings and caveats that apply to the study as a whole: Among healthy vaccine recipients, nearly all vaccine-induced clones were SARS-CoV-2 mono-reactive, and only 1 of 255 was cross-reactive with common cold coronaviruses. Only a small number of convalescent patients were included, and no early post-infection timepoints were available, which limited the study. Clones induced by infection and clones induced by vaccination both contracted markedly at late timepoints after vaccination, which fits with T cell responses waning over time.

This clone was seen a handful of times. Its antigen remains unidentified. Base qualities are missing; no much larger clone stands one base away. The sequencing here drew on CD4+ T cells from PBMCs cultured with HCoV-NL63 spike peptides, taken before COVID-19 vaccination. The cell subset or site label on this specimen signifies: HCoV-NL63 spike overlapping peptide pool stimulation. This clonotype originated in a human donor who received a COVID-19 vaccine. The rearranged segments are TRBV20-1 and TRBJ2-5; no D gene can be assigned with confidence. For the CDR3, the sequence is CSAPIETQYF. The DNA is TGCAGTGCCCCGATCGAGACCCAGTACTTC.